These 6 T cell receptor beta chains were all obtained from the same sample, sequenced in a study of T cells in Graves' hyperthyroidism and ophthalmopathy (dated by TCRdb to between 2018 and 2021). Library method: multiplex PCR. The reads were generated on an Illumina HiSeq 2000. The TCR beta CDR3 regions were amplified from the RNA transcripts. The TCR CDR3 was subjected to a first round of RT-PCR using the HTBI primer set and the Qiagen OneStep RT-PCR kit. Using fastp trimming at Q25 and MiXCR clonotype assembly, TCRdb reanalyzed the public sequencing data and kept in-frame beta chains. Duplicate CDR3 protein sequences are folded into a single record with the most common DNA and genes. In all, the sample holds roughly 570,000 distinct CDR3 sequences, and 46% of those were seen once. The ten largest clones capture over 15% of the sample. Sample: peripheral blood or thyroid tissue (not recorded which). Receptor source: an adult woman with Graves' disease, either hyperthyroidism or ophthalmopathy (not recorded which).

This clonotype has a count of ten or more. The chain has TRBV20-1 and TRBJ2-7; 8 bases agree with TRBD1. Germline assignment: CDR1 DFQATT and CDR2 SNEGSKA (reference sequence). The CDR3 sequence is 13 residues long. V lost 3 bases, J lost 4 bases, and 5 bases stayed unmatched. The CDR3 DNA is TGCAGTGCTAGTAGAGACAGGGGTTACGAGCAGTACTTC. Translating gives CSASRDRGYEQYF.

At least ten counts were recorded for this clonotype. V and J are TRBV10-3 and TRBJ1-1; D not certain. The CDR3 sequence is 11 residues long. The germline gives CDR1 ENHRY, CDR2 SYGVKD. Trimming pared 6 bases from V and 2 bases from J, leaving 4 bases between. Here the CDR3 reads CAIRTNTEAFF. CDR3 nucleotide sequence: TGTGCCATCAGGACAAACACTGAAGCTTTCTTT.

The chain recombines TRBV7-6 with TRBJ1-5; weak D call: TRBD1 (5 bases). Germline CDR1 and CDR2: SGHVS and FNYEAQ. Trimming pared 8 bases from V and 4 bases from J, leaving 12 bases between. This CDR3 contains 13 residues. CDR3 in amino acids: CASYFGGNQPQHF. CDR3 in DNA: TGTGCCAGCTACTTCGGGGGGAATCAGCCCCAGCATTTT.

In its sample, this clonotype was seen once. The rearrangement uses TRBV25-1 and TRBJ1-1; D ambiguous. V shed 0 bases and J shed 4 bases, with 6 bases lying between them. Germline lookup yields CDR1 MGHDK and CDR2 SYGVNS. CDR3 length: 13 amino acids. CDR3 sequence: CASSEYRATEAFF. The DNA for the CDR3 is TGTGCCAGCAGTGAATATCGGGCCACTGAAGCTTTCTTT.

The table lists this clonotype with a few counts. The chain uses TRBV2 and TRBJ1-1; D unresolved. The germline V gene has CDR1 SNHLY and CDR2 FYNNEI. This CDR3 is 14 amino acids long. V gave up 2 bases and J gave up 8 bases, with 15 bases separating them. CDR3 DNA sequence: TGTGCCAGCAGTGAAAGCCATTCCTTTTTGGAAGCTTTCTTT. Encoded protein: CASSESHSFLEAFF.

The table lists this clonotype with many counts. CDR3 bases: TGTGCCAGCACGAGGGGAAGTCCCGGGGAGCTGTTTTTT. Its translation: CASTRGSPGELFF. This chain uses TRBV2 with TRBJ2-2; D is tentatively TRBD1 or TRBD2 (5 bases each). CDR3 size: 13 residues. The ends were cut back, 7 bases at V and 6 bases at J, with 12 bases in the middle. Germline assignment: CDR1 SNHLY and CDR2 FYNNEI.